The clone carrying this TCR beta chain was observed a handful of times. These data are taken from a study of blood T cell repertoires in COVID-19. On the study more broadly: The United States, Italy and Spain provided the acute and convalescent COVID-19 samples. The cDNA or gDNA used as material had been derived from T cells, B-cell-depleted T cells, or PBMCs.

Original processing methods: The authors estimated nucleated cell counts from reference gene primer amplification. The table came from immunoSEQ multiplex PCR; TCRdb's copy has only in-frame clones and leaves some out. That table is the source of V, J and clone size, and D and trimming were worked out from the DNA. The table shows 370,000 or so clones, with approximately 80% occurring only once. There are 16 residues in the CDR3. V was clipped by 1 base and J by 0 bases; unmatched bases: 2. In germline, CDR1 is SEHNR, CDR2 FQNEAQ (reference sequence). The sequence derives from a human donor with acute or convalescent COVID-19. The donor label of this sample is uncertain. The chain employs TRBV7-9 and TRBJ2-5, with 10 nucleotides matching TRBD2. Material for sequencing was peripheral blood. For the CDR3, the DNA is TGTGCCAGCAGCTTAGGTAGCGGGAGGAACCAAGAGACCCAGTACTTC. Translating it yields CASSLGSGRNQETQYF. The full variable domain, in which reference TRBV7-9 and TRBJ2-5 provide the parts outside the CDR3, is DTGVSQNPRHKITKRGQNVTFRCDPISEHNRLYWYRQTLGQGPEFLTYFQNEAQLEKSRLLSDRFSAERPKGSFSTLEIQRTEQGDSAMYLCASSLGSGRNQETQYFGPGTRLLVL.